This entry lists 30 T cell receptor beta chains sequenced from one sample in a study of blood T cell repertoires in COVID-19. The data were produced by immunoSEQ multiplex PCR, yet TCRdb's version contains in-frame clones alone and is incomplete. This sample has roughly 140,000 clones, with 75% to 85% found just once. Sequenced input: peripheral blood. Source of these receptors: a woman in her 50s in a cohort sampled during active or convalescent COVID-19.

The CDR3 DNA reads as TGTGCCAGCAGCAAAAGGCAGGCGCTTTCCCTAGCCAAAAACATTCAGTACTTC. Translated, it gives CASSKRQALSLAKNIQYF. The chain employs TRBV21-1 and TRBJ2-4; TRBD1, as called in the table, went unchecked against the DNA. TRBV21-1 is described as a pseudogene. The CDR3 totals 18 residues.

The count of this clone is one. The CDR3 loop is CASSFLRTVSPRYEQFF. The DNA for the CDR3 is TGTGCCAGCAGTTTTTTACGGACAGTCTCGCCGAGATATGAGCAGTTCTTC. This chain links TRBV27 with TRBJ2-1; D is perhaps TRBD1 (6 bases). Germline V gives CDR1 MNHEY, CDR2 SMNVEV (reference sequence). The CDR3 sequence is 17 residues long. Trimming took 3 bases from V and 8 from J, leaving 23 bases between them.

The chain carries TRBV18 and TRBJ2-3; D not resolved. The CDR3 length is 15 residues. The germline V gene encodes CDR1 KGHSH and CDR2 LQKENI. Trimming took 0 bases from V and 1 from J, leaving 8 bases between them. The CDR3 here is CASSPPAAGTDTQYF. The DNA for the CDR3 is TGTGCCAGCTCACCACCGGCGGCAGGCACAGATACGCAGTATTTT.

V and J are TRBV19 and TRBJ1-5, with D maybe TRBD1 (5 bases). The V gene's germline CDR1 is LNHDA and CDR2 SQIVND (reference sequence). There are 14 residues in the CDR3. V shed 3 bases and J shed 3 bases, with 9 bases lying between them. DNA of the CDR3: TGTGCCAGTAGTATCGCAGGGCACAATCAGCCCCAGCATTTT. This translates into CASSIAGHNQPQHF.

The genes are TRBV2 and TRBJ2-2; a weak D match, TRBD2 (5 bases). The CDR3 is made up of 14 amino acids. In germline, CDR1 is SNHLY, CDR2 FYNNEI. The germline V and J ends were trimmed by 3 bases and 3 bases, with 8 bases remaining between them. The CDR3 DNA is TGTGCCAGCAGTGATGGGGAGTACACCGGGGAGCTGTTTTTT. It encodes CASSDGEYTGELFF.

This sequence joins TRBV7-9 and TRBJ2-5; TRBD1 matches 8 bases. Germline assignment: CDR1 SEHNR and CDR2 FQNEAQ (reference sequence). There are 14 residues in the CDR3. The ends lost 5 bases at V and 1 base at J; junction bases unmatched: 3. The DNA of the CDR3 is TGTGCCAGCAGCAAAGACAGGGGCCAAGAGACCCAGTACTTC. Protein sequence: CASSKDRGQETQYF.

The CDR3 DNA follows: TGTGCCAGCAGCTTGTTCACTAGCGGGGGGGTCCAGGTTGAGCAGTTCTTC. This codes for CASSLFTSGGVQVEQFF. V and J are TRBV5-6 and TRBJ2-1; TRBD2 agrees at 13 bases. J lost 9 bases, V lost 1 base, and 10 bases had no gene match. The CDR3 runs to 17 residues. Germline CDR1 and CDR2: SGHDT and YYEEEE.

The genes are TRBV7-8 and TRBJ2-7, with 12 nucleotides matching TRBD1. V trimming: 5 bases; J trimming: 9 bases; junction bases outside the gene matches: 14. This CDR3 comprises 16 residues. Germline CDR1 SGHVS, CDR2 FQNEAQ. CDR3 amino acids: CASSQGTGGTQGRQYF. Written as DNA, the CDR3 is TGTGCCAGCAGCCAAGGGACAGGGGGCACCCAGGGGCGGCAGTACTTC.

This clone occurred a few times. The chain couples TRBV2 to TRBJ2-7, with a possible D match to TRBD1 (6 bases). CDR1 and CDR2 (germline): SNHLY, FYNNEI. The CDR3 is 13 amino acids. Trimming stripped 7 bases from V and 5 bases from J, with 15 bases between. CDR3 nucleotides: TGTGCCAGCAAGAGTGGCAGGGGCCACGAGCAGTACTTC. It translates to CASKSGRGHEQYF.

The chain has TRBV3-1 (or the pseudogene TRBV3-2) and TRBJ2-7, with a possible D match to TRBD2 (7 bases). V was cut by 5 bases and J by 3 bases, with 17 bases left in between. The V gene's germline CDR1 is LGHDT and CDR2 YNNKEL (reference sequence). The CDR3 spans 15 residues. CDR3 sequence reads: CASSGGGGSVYEQYF. The CDR3 DNA is TGTGCCAGCAGCGGAGGGGGAGGGAGCGTCTACGAGCAGTACTTC.

This chain uses TRBV3-1 (or the pseudogene TRBV3-2) with TRBJ2-3; no clear D. Germline CDR1 LGHDT, CDR2 YNNKEL (reference sequence). The CDR3 extends over 14 amino acids. Trimming removed 8 bases from V and 2 bases from J, with 14 bases in between. In DNA form, the CDR3 reads TGTGCCAGCGGTAGAGGCGTCTCCACAGATACGCAGTATTTT. Translated, it gives CASGRGVSTDTQYF.

The V gene is TRBV10-3, the J gene TRBJ2-5, with D unresolved. The CDR3 extends over 14 amino acids. V lost 0 bases to trimming and J lost 1 base, with 6 bases between them. Per germline, CDR1 ENHRY and CDR2 SYGVKD. The CDR3 nucleotides are TGTGCCATCAGTGAGTCACCCAGCCAAGAGACCCAGTACTTC. Translated, it gives CAISESPSQETQYF.

The genes are TRBV10-3 and TRBJ2-2, with 9 bases aligning to TRBD1. Germline CDR1 ENHRY, CDR2 SYGVKD. The CDR3 sequence is 16 residues long. V was clipped by 6 bases and J by 6 bases; unmatched bases: 11. CDR3 residues: CAISPSPGQGSGELFF. The CDR3, as DNA: TGTGCCATCAGCCCTTCCCCGGGACAGGGTTCCGGGGAGCTGTTTTTT.

The chain uses TRBV18 and TRBJ2-4; tentatively, D is TRBD1 (5 bases). The CDR3 is made up of 14 amino acids. CDR1 and CDR2 from the germline V gene are KGHSH and LQKENI. Trimming left V 2 bases short and J 7 bases short, with 12 bases between. CDR3 sequence: CASSPATDSNIQYF. The CDR3 region has the DNA TGTGCCAGCTCACCAGCGACAGATTCGAACATTCAGTACTTC.

This chain joins TRBV7-2 and TRBJ1-6; the D gene is possibly TRBD1 (6 bases). The CDR3 totals 16 residues. CDR1 and CDR2 from the germline V gene are SGHTA and FQGNSA. The V and J ends lost 3 bases and 7 bases respectively, with 16 bases between them. CDR3 sequence: CASSLQRTVMNSPLHF. The CDR3 DNA reads as TGTGCCAGCAGCTTGCAAAGGACAGTCATGAATTCACCCCTCCACTTT.

V and J are TRBV24-1 and TRBJ2-1, with TRBD1 identical over 8 bases. This CDR3 is 16 amino acids long. Trimming cost V 2 bases and J 8 bases; bases outside gene matches: 10. Germline loops: CDR1 KGHDR, CDR2 SFDVKD. Written as DNA, the CDR3 is TGTGCCACCAGTGATTCCGCAGGGGGCGCGGTCTATGAGCAGTTCTTC. This translates into CATSDSAGGAVYEQFF.

The chain combines TRBV9 with TRBJ2-1; 7 bases fit TRBD1. V lost 7 bases and J lost 5; bases outside the gene matches: 6. The CDR3 spans 13 residues. CDR1 and CDR2 from the germline V gene are SGDLS and YYNGEE. The CDR3 coding sequence is TGTGCCAGCGGGACAGCGAATGACAATGAGCAGTTCTTC. It codes for CASGTANDNEQFF.

CDR3 nucleotides: TGTGCCAGCAGTCCGCTTGGAGAGATGAACACTGAAGCTTTCTTT. The encoded protein is CASSPLGEMNTEAFF. The rearrangement joins TRBV27 to TRBJ1-1; D gene unclear. This CDR3 has 15 amino acids. Germline-derived CDR1 and CDR2 are MNHEY and SMNVEV (reference sequence). V was trimmed by 5 bases and J by 0 bases, leaving 13 bases between them.

This rearrangement joins TRBV19 to TRBJ2-2; D is unclear. Trimming cost V 6 bases and J 6 bases, with 11 bases left between them. The CDR3 length is 13 residues. The germline CDR1 and CDR2 sequences are LNHDA and SQIVND (reference sequence). The CDR3 here is CASSDTVAGELFF. In DNA form, the CDR3 reads TGTGCCAGTAGCGATACTGTTGCCGGGGAGCTGTTTTTT.

The chain is built from TRBV23-1 and TRBJ2-2; TRBD2 matches at 9 bases. TRBV23-1 is sorted into the ORF group, with uncertain function. J lost 6 bases, V lost 4 bases, and 12 bases had no gene match. The CDR3 extends over 17 amino acids. CDR3 in DNA: TGCGCCAGCAGTCCCGGCCGGGCGGGGGGGCCACCCGGGGAGCTGTTTTTT. This translates into CASSPGRAGGPPGELFF.

The DNA for the CDR3 is TGTGCCAGTAGCATGGGGAGGGGTGGAAACACCATATATTTT. It codes for CASSMGRGGNTIYF. This rearrangement joins TRBV19 to TRBJ1-3; D may be TRBD1 (5 bases). V gave up 6 bases and J gave up 3 bases, with 12 bases separating them. CDR3 length equals 14 residues. Germline lookup yields CDR1 LNHDA and CDR2 SQIVND (reference sequence).

This clone was seen at least ten times. The chain recombines TRBV10-3 with TRBJ1-5; 9 nucleotides line up with TRBD1. Trimming removed 6 bases from V and 5 bases from J; junction bases left unmatched: 2. The CDR3 spans 13 residues. Germline CDR1 and CDR2: ENHRY and SYGVKD. CDR3 loop: CAIRGDRDQPQHF. The CDR3, as DNA: TGTGCCATCAGGGGGGACAGGGATCAGCCCCAGCATTTT.

The chain employs TRBV7-2 and TRBJ2-1; D is uncertain. This CDR3 has 13 amino acids. V was trimmed by 2 bases and J by 10 bases, leaving 12 bases between them. Germline values: CDR1 SGHTA, CDR2 FQGNSA. CDR3 protein: CASSLFVAWEQFF. The CDR3 DNA reads as TGTGCCAGCAGCTTATTTGTAGCATGGGAGCAGTTCTTC.

The chain is built from TRBV25-1 and TRBJ2-7; D may be TRBD2 (6 bases). Between the trimmed V and J ends, which lost 6 bases and 3 bases, there was a span of 12 bases. This CDR3 contains 13 residues. From germline, CDR1 is MGHDK and CDR2 SYGVNS. The CDR3 protein is CASSGGALYEQYF. The DNA of the CDR3 is TGTGCCAGCAGCGGCGGGGCACTCTACGAGCAGTACTTC.

This sequence joins TRBV9 and TRBJ2-6, with 7 bases identical to TRBD1. The CDR3 has 15 amino acids. Germline-derived CDR1 and CDR2 are SGDLS and YYNGEE. With 3 bases clipped from V and 0 bases from J, the junction kept 0 bases outside the gene matches. In DNA form, the CDR3 reads TGTGCCAGCAGCGGACAGGGCTCTGGGGCCAACGTCCTGACTTTC. It codes for CASSGQGSGANVLTF.

CDR3 bases: TGCGCCAGCAGCGCGGGACAGAACTACGAGCAGTACTTC. Amino acids: CASSAGQNYEQYF. The chain is built from TRBV5-1 and TRBJ2-7; tentatively, D is TRBD1 (7 bases). The ends were cut back, 4 bases at V and 3 bases at J, with 11 bases in the middle. CDR1 and CDR2 (germline): SGHRS, YFSETQ. The CDR3 consists of 13 residues.

This chain connects TRBV5-1 to TRBJ1-2; possibly TRBD1 for D (6 bases). Germline V gene sequence: CDR1 SGHRS, CDR2 YFSETQ. V lost 0 bases and J 8 bases, leaving 11 bases between the germline ends. The CDR3 totals 13 residues. The CDR3 is CASSLDRAGGYTF. The CDR3 DNA follows: TGCGCCAGCAGCTTGGACAGGGCTGGGGGCTACACCTTC.

The chain is built from TRBV5-1 and TRBJ1-1; D is undetermined. CDR1 is SGHRS, CDR2 YFSETQ, per germline. CDR3 size: 15 residues. Trimming took 1 base from V and 0 from J, leaving 10 bases between them. This CDR3 is CASSLFESMNTEAFF. CDR3 nucleotide sequence: TGCGCCAGCAGCTTGTTTGAGAGTATGAACACTGAAGCTTTCTTT.

V gene TRBV2 combines with J gene TRBJ1-5; D is undetermined. The CDR3 runs to 15 residues. V was pared by 1 base and J by 1 base, with 8 bases between. The germline gives CDR1 SNHLY, CDR2 FYNNEI. The CDR3, as DNA: TGTGCCAGCAGTGAAGAGCCCCTAAGCAATCAGCCCCAGCATTTT. Its translation is CASSEEPLSNQPQHF. Combining the CDR3 with reference TRBV2 and TRBJ1-5 gives the whole variable domain EPEVTQTPSHQVTQMGQEVILRCVPISNHLYFYWYRQILGQKVEFLVSFYNNEISEKSEIFDDQFSVERPDGSNFTLKIRSTKLEDSAMYFCASSEEPLSNQPQHFGDGTRLSIL.

The chain couples TRBV7-3 to TRBJ1-2; TRBD1 matches at 8 bases. This CDR3 is built from 13 residues. Germline V gene data show CDR1 as SGHTA and CDR2 as FQGTGA. J lost 8 bases, V lost 0 bases, and 2 bases had no gene match. As DNA, the CDR3 is TGTGCCAGCAGCTTAACGGGACAGGTCGGCTACACCTTC. Protein: CASSLTGQVGYTF.